The T cell receptor beta chain under discussion was sequenced for a study of T-cell memory formation after mild COVID-19. This clonotype was found a few times. A single record per CDR3 protein comes from TCRdb applying MiXCR to the 5' RACE reads. The sample has some 120,000 distinct CDR3 sequences, about 17% seen once. Input material: PBMCs or a T cell subset sorted from them (not recorded which). The clonotype comes from an adult woman who had mild COVID-19 (a few samples of this study predate the infection). Cell type and time point are not known.

The CDR3: CASSVGLGLNEQFF. The CDR3 DNA sequence: TGTGCCAGCTCAGTCGGACTAGGCCTCAATGAGCAGTTCTTC. J is TRBJ2-1 and V is TRBV18, with 7 bases that match TRBD2. V gave up 5 bases and J gave up 6 bases; unmatched junction bases: 7. This CDR3 contains 14 residues. Germline CDR1 and CDR2: KGHSH and LQKENI.